Presented here are 24 T cell receptor beta chains from one specimen sequenced in a study of blood T cells in healthy people across ages. Next came a second PCR, run for roughly 6 to 11 cycles, which used a sample-barcoded 5' primer along with a J-beta primer mix. TCRdb re-derived calls from the 5' RACE reads in MiXCR, one entry per CDR3 protein. The sample lists 1 million or so distinct CDR3 sequences, 40% to 50% occurring once. Material for sequencing was blood. Source of these receptors: a woman aged 60-70 years in good health.

This chain joins TRBV4-1 and TRBJ2-7, with D perhaps matching TRBD2 (6 bases). Germline CDR1 reads MGHRA; CDR2 reads YSYEKL. There are 12 residues in the CDR3. V shed 4 bases and J shed 7 bases, with 11 bases lying between them. This chain's CDR3 is CASSPLSGEQYF. CDR3 nucleotides: TGCGCCAGCAGCCCACTTAGCGGAGAGCAGTACTTC.

The count of this clonotype is one. This chain links TRBV18 with TRBJ2-1, with 7 positions matching TRBD2. CDR1 KGHSH and CDR2 LQKENI come from the germline V gene. The CDR3 runs 14 residues. With V trimmed by 1 base and J by 6 bases, 3 bases remained unmatched. The CDR3 reads CASSPQSGGNEQFF. CDR3 nucleotide sequence: TGTGCCAGCTCACCACAGTCGGGGGGCAATGAGCAGTTCTTC.

The genes are TRBV27 and TRBJ2-1; TRBD2 matches 7 bases. Trimming at V came to 2 bases and at J to 5 bases, leaving 6 bases not matched to a gene. Germline CDR1 and CDR2: MNHEY and SMNVEV (reference sequence). The CDR3 runs 15 residues. The CDR3 DNA reads as TGTGCCAGCAGTTTAAGCCAGCGGGGAAACAATGAGCAGTTCTTC. This translates into CASSLSQRGNNEQFF.

This clonotype was seen a few times. CDR3 residues: CASSISGRPYNEQFF. For the CDR3, the DNA is TGTGCCAGCAGTATTAGCGGGAGGCCTTACAATGAGCAGTTCTTC. V gene TRBV6-2 or TRBV6-3 combines with J gene TRBJ2-1; 10 nucleotides line up with TRBD2. V shed 5 bases and J 4 bases; nucleotides not matched to a gene: 5. From germline, CDR1 is MNHEY and CDR2 SVGEGT. The CDR3 is made up of 15 amino acids.

Only a few counts were recorded for this clonotype. The V and J genes are TRBV5-1 and TRBJ2-7; 9 nucleotides match TRBD1. CDR1 and CDR2 (germline): SGHRS, YFSETQ. The ends lost 0 bases at V and 4 bases at J; junction bases unmatched: 8. This CDR3 is 16 amino acids long. The DNA for the CDR3 is TGCGCCAGCAGCTTGGGGAGCCGGGACAGGGTTTACGAGCAGTACTTC. Amino acids: CASSLGSRDRVYEQYF.

The V gene is TRBV29-1, the J gene TRBJ2-7; 9 nucleotides agree with TRBD2. V lost 4 bases, J lost 6 bases, and 7 bases stayed unmatched. Germline CDR1 SQVTM, CDR2 ANQGSEA. The CDR3 loop spans 13 amino acids. CDR3 sequence reads: CSVGASGRSEQYF. In DNA, the CDR3 is TGCAGCGTTGGTGCCAGCGGGAGGAGCGAGCAGTACTTC.

This clonotype occurred a few times. The chain recombines TRBV20-1 with TRBJ2-3; D gene uncertain. Trimming shortened V by 0 bases and J by 2 bases, and 12 bases separated the two germline ends. The CDR3 sequence is 15 residues long. Germline V gene data show CDR1 as DFQATT and CDR2 as SNEGSKA (reference sequence). The CDR3 nucleotides are TGCAGTGCTAGAGATCCTTGGCAGGCCACAGATACGCAGTATTTT. Translation: CSARDPWQATDTQYF.

V usage is TRBV7-9 and J usage is TRBJ2-4; D call uncertain. Trimming left V 1 base short and J 13 bases short, with 29 bases between. Germline V CDR1 and CDR2: SEHNR, FQNEAQ (reference sequence). This CDR3 has 18 amino acids. The CDR3 spells CASSLVSLDPELRLLQYF. CDR3 coding DNA: TGTGCCAGCAGCTTAGTATCGTTGGACCCCGAACTGAGATTGTTGCAGTACTTC. Full variable domain (missing parts from reference TRBV7-9 and TRBJ2-4): DTGVSQNPRHKITKRGQNVTFRCDPISEHNRLYWYRQTLGQGPEFLTYFQNEAQLEKSRLLSDRFSAERPKGSFSTLEIQRTEQGDSAMYLCASSLVSLDPELRLLQYFGAGTRLSVL.

The chain carries TRBV20-1 and TRBJ2-2; 10 bases are a match to TRBD1. The germline V gene encodes CDR1 DFQATT and CDR2 SNEGSKA (reference sequence). The CDR3 sequence is 16 residues long. V lost 3 bases and J lost 4; bases outside the gene matches: 8. The CDR3 DNA follows: TGCAGTGCTAGCCCGACAGGGGGCTACGGCACCGGGGAGCTGTTTTTT. The encoded protein is CSASPTGGYGTGELFF.

The chain has TRBV12-3 or TRBV12-4 and TRBJ2-3; maybe TRBD2 (6 bases). The CDR3 loop spans 15 amino acids. The V and J ends lost 6 bases and 2 bases respectively, with 15 bases between them. In DNA form, the CDR3 reads TGTGCCAGCAGGATTGGGCGGGGCTTCACAGATACGCAGTATTTT. It specifies CASRIGRGFTDTQYF.

The rearrangement joins TRBV10-3 to TRBJ2-7, with D perhaps assigned TRBD1 or TRBD2 (6 bases each). The J call is in doubt because the DNA end fits TRBJ2-5 better. Germline lookup yields CDR1 ENHRY and CDR2 SYGVKD. The CDR3 length is 15 residues. CDR3 in DNA: TGTGCCATCAGTAAGGGACAAGGTGGGGGGGAGACCCAGTACTTC. This encodes CAISKGQGGGETQYF.

The rearrangement joins TRBV6-6 to TRBJ1-2; D is perhaps TRBD1 (5 bases). Germline loops: CDR1 MNHNY, CDR2 SVGAGI (reference sequence). The V and J ends lost 0 bases and 2 bases respectively, with 16 bases between them. The CDR3 contains 17 residues. CDR3 region: CASSYSVPGRTNYGYTF. CDR3 DNA sequence: TGTGCCAGCAGTTACTCGGTGCCAGGGCGAACGAACTATGGCTACACCTTC.

The V and J genes are TRBV6-2 or TRBV6-3 and TRBJ2-4; 15 bases fit TRBD2. The CDR3 is made up of 17 amino acids. With V trimmed by 2 bases and J by 13 bases, 12 bases remained unmatched. CDR1 and CDR2 from the germline V gene are MNHEY and SVGEGT. The CDR3 loop is CASSYPGTSGRPLGQYF. The CDR3, as DNA: TGTGCCAGCAGTTACCCAGGGACTAGCGGGAGGCCCCTAGGGCAGTACTTC.

The chain combines TRBV5-1 with TRBJ2-5; weak D call: TRBD2 (6 bases). Germline-derived CDR1 and CDR2 are SGHRS and YFSETQ. The CDR3 extends over 13 amino acids. V was shortened by 4 bases and J by 11 bases, with 18 bases between the two germline ends. CDR3 sequence (DNA): TGCGCCAGCAGCACACTAGCCGACAATGAGCAGTACTTC. It codes for CASSTLADNEQYF.

This chain links TRBV20-1 with TRBJ2-7; TRBD1 matches at 9 bases. J lost 1 base, V lost 1 base, and 8 bases had no gene match. Germline CDR1 DFQATT, CDR2 SNEGSKA (reference sequence). The CDR3 consists of 16 residues. CDR3 protein: CSARVRGQGQSYEQYF. The CDR3 coding sequence is TGCAGTGCTAGAGTCCGCGGACAGGGGCAATCCTACGAGCAGTACTTC.

Notes on this clonotype: One end of the junction fails to match germline, which may point to a read error. This chain links TRBV7-9 with TRBJ1-6; D is unclear. Germline V gene data show CDR1 as SEHNR and CDR2 as FQNEAQ (reference sequence). There are 15 residues in the CDR3. CDR3 sequence (DNA): TGTGCCTGCAGCCCCGTTGGCCAGATTAATTCACCCCTCCACTTT. Residues: CACSPVGQINSPLHF.

V gene TRBV7-2 combines with J gene TRBJ2-5, with 8 positions matching TRBD2. The assigned J gene may be wrong: the sequence end matches TRBJ2-7 better. Germline assignment: CDR1 SGHTA and CDR2 FQGNSA. The CDR3 runs 18 residues. The CDR3 nucleotides are TGTGCCAGCAGCCAGGGGTCCGTCCCGAGCGGGAGTAGGAACGAGCAGTACTTC. The encoded protein is CASSQGSVPSGSRNEQYF.

Concerning this clonotype itself: Sequence at one end of the junction differs from germline and may be a read error. The V and J genes are TRBV14 and TRBJ2-7, with no clear D. Per the germline V gene, CDR1 is SGHDN and CDR2 is FVKESK. This CDR3 has 14 amino acids. As DNA, the CDR3 is TGTGCCAGCAGCCAAGTCGAGAGCTCCTACAAGCAGTACTTC. Protein product: CASSQVESSYKQYF.

This clonotype showed up just a few times. V usage is TRBV20-1 and J usage is TRBJ2-3; 11 nucleotides line up with TRBD1. Germline V gives CDR1 DFQATT, CDR2 SNEGSKA (reference sequence). The CDR3 spans 16 residues. The ends lost 8 bases at V and 3 bases at J; junction bases unmatched: 13. CDR3 sequence (DNA): TGCAGTCTTAGGACAGGGGGCTTTGTCGGGACAGATACGCAGTATTTT. Amino acids: CSLRTGGFVGTDTQYF.

Regarding this clonotype: An end of the junction does not agree with germline; a read error may underlie this. This chain joins TRBV12-3 or TRBV12-4 and TRBJ2-3, with D unresolved. The CDR3 sequence is 14 residues long. The CDR3 sequence is CARSLLFGQDTQYF. As DNA, the CDR3 is TGTGCCAGAAGTTTACTTTTCGGGCAAGATACGCAGTATTTT.

The chain has TRBV10-2 and TRBJ2-3; tentative D call: TRBD2 (6 bases). Germline lookup yields CDR1 WSHSY and CDR2 SAAADI. CDR3 size: 14 residues. V was cut by 6 bases and J by 4 bases, with 14 bases left in between. Here the CDR3 reads CASRARGWSDTQYF. In nucleotides, the CDR3 is TGCGCCAGCAGGGCCCGGGGGTGGTCAGATACGCAGTATTTT.

The rearrangement links TRBV4-2 to TRBJ2-1; 14 bases line up with TRBD2. The CDR3 length is 17 residues. V was clipped by 4 bases and J by 7 bases; unmatched bases: 9. Germline CDR1 LGHNA, CDR2 YNFKEQ. The CDR3 DNA reads as TGTGCCAGCAGCCGCCCCGGGACTAGCGGGAGTTGGAATGAGCAGTTCTTC. Protein sequence: CASSRPGTSGSWNEQFF.

J is TRBJ2-4 and V is TRBV2; 10 nucleotides match TRBD1. The CDR3 length is 19 residues. The V segment lost 4 bases and the J segment 2 bases; nucleotides outside the gene matches: 14. Germline loops: CDR1 SNHLY, CDR2 FYNNEI. CDR3 protein: CASSGGPGQGQHTKNIQYF. CDR3 bases: TGTGCCAGCAGTGGGGGTCCGGGACAGGGGCAACATACCAAAAACATTCAGTACTTC.

The sample holds a few counts of this clonotype. The CDR3 loop is CASSLVTGAEAFF. The DNA of the CDR3 is TGTGCCAGCAGCTTAGTAACAGGCGCTGAAGCTTTCTTT. The chain employs TRBV7-2 and TRBJ1-1; a weak D match, TRBD1 (5 bases). V lost 1 base and J 6 bases, leaving 9 bases between the germline ends. This CDR3 spans 13 amino acids. The germline gives CDR1 SGHTA, CDR2 FQGNSA.